This TCR beta chain is from a study of technical replicates of blood from several donors (dated by TCRdb to 2015 to 2018). Concerning this clone: Its target antigen remains unknown. No base-level quality is on record; no much larger clone is a single base apart.

Trimming removed 0 bases from V and 1 base from J, leaving 7 bases between the germline ends. From its cysteine to its phenylalanine, the CDR3 spans 14 amino acids. CDR3 DNA is the only sequence kept; it has 42 bases, read in frame from the first base. CDR1 and CDR2 are drawn from the germline V gene: KGHSH, LQKENI. The protocol used for the library was the immunoSEQ multiplex PCR assay. TCRdb provides this immuneACCESS table in a form limited to in-frame rearrangements. Some clones are lacking; in checked studies, under half of them reflect an unresolved V gene, and why the rest are absent is not known. The sample table holds roughly 6,400 clones, of which about 95% were seen once. In total, the top ten clones hold 5.5% to 8% of the sample.

The clonotype originates from a human donor in good health. The sequencing input was PBMCs. This receptor chain uses TRBV18 and TRBJ2-7, with a weak D call of TRBD2 (5 bases match). The CDR3 sequence is CASSPPRESYEQYF. The DNA is TGTGCCAGCTCACCACCACGGGAATCCTACGAGCAGTACTTC.